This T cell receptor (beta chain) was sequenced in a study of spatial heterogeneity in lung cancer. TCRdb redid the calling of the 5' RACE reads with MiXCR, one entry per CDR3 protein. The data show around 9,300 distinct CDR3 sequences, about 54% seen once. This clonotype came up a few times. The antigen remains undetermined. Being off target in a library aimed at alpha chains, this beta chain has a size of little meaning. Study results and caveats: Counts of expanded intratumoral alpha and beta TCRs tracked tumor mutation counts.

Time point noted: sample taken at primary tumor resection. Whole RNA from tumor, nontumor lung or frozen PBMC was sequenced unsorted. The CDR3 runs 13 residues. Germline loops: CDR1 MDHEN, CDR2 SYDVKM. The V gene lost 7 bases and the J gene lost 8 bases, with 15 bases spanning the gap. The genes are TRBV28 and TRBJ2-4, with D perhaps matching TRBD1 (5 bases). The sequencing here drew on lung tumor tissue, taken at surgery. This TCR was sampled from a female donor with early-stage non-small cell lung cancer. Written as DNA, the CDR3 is TGTGCCAGCATTAGGACATTTGGGGACATTCAGTACTTC. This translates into CASIRTFGDIQYF.